Listed below are T cell receptor beta chains from one sample, sequenced in a study of blood T cell repertoires in COVID-19. The data were produced by immunoSEQ multiplex PCR, yet TCRdb's version contains in-frame clones alone and is incomplete. This sample has 200,000 or so clones, with roughly nine tenths found just once. Sequencing was performed on peripheral blood. These receptors were obtained from a man aged 65-85 years with active or convalescent COVID-19. The CDR3 runs from the conserved cysteine through the conserved F or W. A D gene is named only where the DNA matches it firmly. Not every row has a clone size; where given, it reads once, few, many or a size class.

V gene: TRBV4-3; D gene: -; J gene: TRBJ2-4; clone size: -; CDR3 length: 15; CDR3 DNA: TGCGCCAGCAGCCAAGATCGCGTAGCCAAAAACATTCAGTACTTC; CDR3 protein: CASSQDRVAKNIQYF
V gene: TRBV6-5; D gene: -; J gene: TRBJ1-6; clone size: -; CDR3 length: 13; CDR3 DNA: TGTGCCAGCAGTTATGACAGGCTTTCTCCCCTCCACTTT; CDR3 protein: CASSYDRLSPLHF
V gene: TRBV5-1; D gene: TRBD2; J gene: TRBJ2-7; clone size: -; CDR3 length: 15; CDR3 DNA: TGCGCCAGCAGCCCAAGGGCTAGCGGGAGTCACGAGCAGTACTTC; CDR3 protein: CASSPRASGSHEQYF
V gene: TRBV24-1; D gene: -; J gene: TRBJ1-5; clone size: -; CDR3 length: 14; CDR3 DNA: TGTGCCACCAGTGACTCAGGGAACAATCAGCCCCAGCATTTT; CDR3 protein: CATSDSGNNQPQHF
V gene: TRBV3-1/TRBV3-2; D gene: -; J gene: TRBJ2-5; clone size: -; CDR3 length: 16; CDR3 DNA: TGTGCCAGCAGTCAAGTCCGGACGCCCCCAGGGGAGACCCAGTACTTC; CDR3 protein: CASSQVRTPPGETQYF
V gene: TRBV5-1; D gene: -; J gene: TRBJ2-5; clone size: -; CDR3 length: 15; CDR3 DNA: TGCGCCAGCAGCTTGGAAGGGGTAAGGGCGGAGACCCAGTACTTC; CDR3 protein: CASSLEGVRAETQYF
V gene: TRBV18; D gene: -; J gene: TRBJ2-2; clone size: once; CDR3 length: 14; CDR3 DNA: TGTGCCAGCTCAAGACAGACAAACACCGGGGAGCTGTTTTTT; CDR3 protein: CASSRQTNTGELFF
V gene: TRBV2; D gene: TRBD2; J gene: TRBJ2-1; clone size: -; CDR3 length: 15; CDR3 DNA: TGTGCCAGCAGTGCCCTAGCGGGAGGGAGAAATGAGCAGTTCTTC; CDR3 protein: CASSALAGGRNEQFF
V gene: TRBV5-4; D gene: -; J gene: TRBJ2-5; clone size: -; CDR3 length: 14; CDR3 DNA: TGTGCCAGCAGCTTGTGGGCCACCACTGGGACCCAGTACTTC; CDR3 protein: CASSLWATTGTQYF
V gene: TRBV15; D gene: TRBD1; J gene: TRBJ2-7; clone size: -; CDR3 length: 15; CDR3 DNA: TGTGCCACCAGCAGAGGAGGACAGGGGGCCTACGAGCAGTACTTC; CDR3 protein: CATSRGGQGAYEQYF
V gene: TRBV6-6; D gene: -; J gene: TRBJ2-2; clone size: -; CDR3 length: 14; CDR3 DNA: TGTGCCAGCGGCCTACAGTCTAACACCGGGGAGCTGTTTTTT; CDR3 protein: CASGLQSNTGELFF
V gene: TRBV4-1; D gene: -; J gene: TRBJ1-3; clone size: -; CDR3 length: 14; CDR3 DNA: TGCGCCAGCAGCCAAGAAAACACAGGAAACACCATATATTTT; CDR3 protein: CASSQENTGNTIYF
V gene: TRBV11-2; D gene: TRBD1; J gene: TRBJ1-1; clone size: -; CDR3 length: 14; CDR3 DNA: TGTGCCAGTAGACCGGGACAGAGAAACCTGGAAGCTTTCTTT; CDR3 protein: CASRPGQRNLEAFF
V gene: TRBV27; D gene: -; J gene: TRBJ1-6; clone size: -; CDR3 length: 13; CDR3 DNA: TGTGCCAGCAGTCCGGGTAGCAACCAACCCCTCCACTTT; CDR3 protein: CASSPGSNQPLHF
V gene: TRBV24-1; D gene: -; J gene: TRBJ2-2; clone size: -; CDR3 length: 16; CDR3 DNA: TGTGCCACCAGTGATTTGTCTGGCCGAGGCACCGGGGAGCTGTTTTTT; CDR3 protein: CATSDLSGRGTGELFF
V gene: TRBV5-4; D gene: TRBD2; J gene: TRBJ2-7; clone size: -; CDR3 length: 16; CDR3 DNA: TGTGCCAGCAGCAAGACGGCGGGAGGGCCCTCCTACGAGCAGTACTTC; CDR3 protein: CASSKTAGGPSYEQYF
V gene: TRBV7-9; D gene: -; J gene: TRBJ2-1; clone size: -; CDR3 length: 14; CDR3 DNA: TGTGCCAGCAGCTTAGAATCTAGTCTCGTTGAGCAGTTCTTC; CDR3 protein: CASSLESSLVEQFF
V gene: TRBV10-3; D gene: TRBD1; J gene: TRBJ2-7; clone size: -; CDR3 length: 12; CDR3 DNA: TGTGCCATCAGTCGGACAGGGGGGGAGCAGTACTTC; CDR3 protein: CAISRTGGEQYF
V gene: TRBV7-8; D gene: -; J gene: TRBJ1-2; clone size: -; CDR3 length: 13; CDR3 DNA: TGTGCCAGCAGCGCCCCGGGTCTCTATGGCTACACCTTC; CDR3 protein: CASSAPGLYGYTF
V gene: TRBV16; D gene: TRBD1; J gene: TRBJ2-7; clone size: -; CDR3 length: 18; CDR3 DNA: TGTGCCAGCAGCCAAAGCATAACAGGGGGTGCTGCCGCCTACGAGCAGTACTTC; CDR3 protein: CASSQSITGGAAAYEQYF
V gene: TRBV4-3; D gene: -; J gene: TRBJ1-4; clone size: once; CDR3 length: 15; CDR3 DNA: TGCGCCAGCAGCCAAGATACGGGGGCTAATGAAAAACTGTTTTTT; CDR3 protein: CASSQDTGANEKLFF
V gene: TRBV2; D gene: -; J gene: TRBJ1-1; clone size: -; CDR3 length: 14; CDR3 DNA: TGTGCCAGCAGTTACAGGAGGGATAACACTGAAGCTTTCTTT; CDR3 protein: CASSYRRDNTEAFF
V gene: TRBV7-4; D gene: -; J gene: TRBJ2-3; clone size: -; CDR3 length: 17; CDR3 DNA: TGTGCCAGCAGCTGTGAAGGACAGAAGGAAAGCACAGATACGCAGTATTTT; CDR3 protein: CASSCEGQKESTDTQYF
V gene: TRBV28; D gene: TRBD1; J gene: TRBJ1-5; clone size: -; CDR3 length: 16; CDR3 DNA: TGTGCCAGCAGTTTATCCTGGACAGGGGGGAGTCAGCCCCAGCATTTT; CDR3 protein: CASSLSWTGGSQPQHF
V gene: TRBV19; D gene: TRBD1; J gene: TRBJ2-7; clone size: -; CDR3 length: 14; CDR3 DNA: TGTGCCAGTAGTATGGGACAGGGAGGGTACGAGCAGTACTTC; CDR3 protein: CASSMGQGGYEQYF
V gene: TRBV6-5; D gene: TRBD2; J gene: TRBJ2-5; clone size: -; CDR3 length: 14; CDR3 DNA: TGTGCCAGCACTTCTAGCGGGGGGGCTGAGACCCAGTACTTC; CDR3 protein: CASTSSGGAETQYF
V gene: TRBV12-3/TRBV12-4; D gene: -; J gene: TRBJ2-7; clone size: -; CDR3 length: 11; CDR3 DNA: TGTGCCAGCAGTTATACCTACGAGCAGTACTTC; CDR3 protein: CASSYTYEQYF
V gene: TRBV27; D gene: -; J gene: TRBJ2-7; clone size: -; CDR3 length: 14; CDR3 DNA: TGTGCCAGCAGGTGGCGGCTCGACGCCTACGAGCAGTACTTC; CDR3 protein: CASRWRLDAYEQYF
V gene: TRBV28; D gene: -; J gene: TRBJ1-4; clone size: -; CDR3 length: 14; CDR3 DNA: TGTGCCAGCACCCCCGGGGGGACTAATGAAAAACTGTTTTTT; CDR3 protein: CASTPGGTNEKLFF
V gene: TRBV23-1; D gene: TRBD1; J gene: TRBJ1-3; clone size: -; CDR3 length: 16; CDR3 DNA: TGCGCCAGCAGTCACCCGACAGGGGGCTCTGGAAACACCATATATTTT; CDR3 protein: CASSHPTGGSGNTIYF
V gene: TRBV20-1; D gene: -; J gene: TRBJ1-5; clone size: -; CDR3 length: 16; CDR3 DNA: TGCAGTGCTAGTCGGGCGGGAGACTATAGCAATCAGCCCCAGCATTTT; CDR3 protein: CSASRAGDYSNQPQHF
V gene: TRBV11-2; D gene: TRBD1; J gene: TRBJ1-2; clone size: few; CDR3 length: 14; CDR3 DNA: TGTGCCAGCAGCTTAGGACAGGGAAACTATGGCTACACCTTC; CDR3 protein: CASSLGQGNYGYTF
V gene: TRBV5-4; D gene: -; J gene: TRBJ1-2; clone size: -; CDR3 length: 13; CDR3 DNA: TGTGCCAGCAGCCTGGTCCGGGAGAATGGCTACACCTTC; CDR3 protein: CASSLVRENGYTF
V gene: TRBV3-1/TRBV3-2; D gene: TRBD2; J gene: TRBJ2-1; clone size: -; CDR3 length: 16; CDR3 DNA: TGTGCCAGCAGCCCCTGGGGTCTAGCGGGCCCCAATGAGCAGTTCTTC; CDR3 protein: CASSPWGLAGPNEQFF
V gene: TRBV7-8; D gene: -; J gene: TRBJ1-4; clone size: -; CDR3 length: 17; CDR3 DNA: TGTGCCAGCAGCTTAGATGCAGGGAGGTTTTTTTCGGAAAAACTGTTTTTT; CDR3 protein: CASSLDAGRFFSEKLFF
V gene: TRBV6-5; D gene: TRBD1; J gene: TRBJ2-5; clone size: -; CDR3 length: 12; CDR3 DNA: TGTGCCAGCAGTCGACAGGGTGTAACCCAGTACTTC; CDR3 protein: CASSRQGVTQYF
V gene: TRBV19; D gene: TRBD2; J gene: TRBJ2-6; clone size: once; CDR3 length: 16; CDR3 DNA: TGTGCCAGTAGCGGCGGGGACTACTCTGGGGCCAACGTCCTGACTTTC; CDR3 protein: CASSGGDYSGANVLTF
V gene: TRBV11-2; D gene: TRBD1; J gene: TRBJ2-2; clone size: -; CDR3 length: 13; CDR3 DNA: TGTGCCAGCAGCCCGGGACAGACCGGGGAGCTGTTTTTT; CDR3 protein: CASSPGQTGELFF
V gene: TRBV28; D gene: TRBD2; J gene: TRBJ2-5; clone size: once; CDR3 length: 15; CDR3 DNA: TGTGCCAGCAGTGTAGTAGCGGGGGGAGTCGAGACCCAGTACTTC; CDR3 protein: CASSVVAGGVETQYF
V gene: TRBV19; D gene: TRBD2; J gene: TRBJ2-1; clone size: -; CDR3 length: 14; CDR3 DNA: TGTGCCACCAACAGCGGGAACTCCTACAATGAGCAGTTCTTC; CDR3 protein: CATNSGNSYNEQFF
V gene: TRBV6-5; D gene: TRBD1; J gene: TRBJ1-1; clone size: -; CDR3 length: 15; CDR3 DNA: TGTGCCAGCAGATGGGACAGGTTGATGAACACTGAAGCTTTCTTT; CDR3 protein: CASRWDRLMNTEAFF
V gene: TRBV11-2; D gene: -; J gene: TRBJ1-2; clone size: -; CDR3 length: 15; CDR3 DNA: TGTGCCAGCAGCTTGGGAGGGGGGCACAACTATGGCTACACCTTC; CDR3 protein: CASSLGGGHNYGYTF
V gene: TRBV19; D gene: -; J gene: TRBJ2-2; clone size: -; CDR3 length: 15; CDR3 DNA: TGTGCCAGTAGGCAAACCGGACAGCGTACCGGGGAGCTGTTTTTT; CDR3 protein: CASRQTGQRTGELFF
V gene: TRBV19; D gene: -; J gene: TRBJ2-1; clone size: -; CDR3 length: 12; CDR3 DNA: TGTGCCAGTAGCCAGGGTTACAATGAGCAGTTCTTC; CDR3 protein: CASSQGYNEQFF
V gene: TRBV19; D gene: -; J gene: TRBJ1-1; clone size: -; CDR3 length: 12; CDR3 DNA: TGTGCCAGTAGTATGAGGAACACTGAAGCTTTCTTT; CDR3 protein: CASSMRNTEAFF
V gene: TRBV20-1; D gene: TRBD2; J gene: TRBJ2-5; clone size: -; CDR3 length: 12; CDR3 DNA: TGCAGTGCTAGTAGCGGGGTGGAGACCCAGTACTTC; CDR3 protein: CSASSGVETQYF
V gene: TRBV29-1; D gene: -; J gene: TRBJ1-1; clone size: -; CDR3 length: 13; CDR3 DNA: TGCAGCGTCCCTGACGGAGGGGAGGTGGGGGCTTTCTTT; CDR3 protein: CSVPDGGEVGAFF
V gene: TRBV10-3; D gene: TRBD1; J gene: TRBJ1-2; clone size: -; CDR3 length: 13; CDR3 DNA: TGTGCCATCAGCCGGGACAGGTTAAATGGCTACACCTTC; CDR3 protein: CAISRDRLNGYTF
V gene: TRBV6-5; D gene: TRBD1; J gene: TRBJ2-3; clone size: -; CDR3 length: 15; CDR3 DNA: TGTGCCAGCAGAAACAGGGGGGTTAGCACAGATACGCAGTATTTT; CDR3 protein: CASRNRGVSTDTQYF
V gene: TRBV15; D gene: TRBD1; J gene: TRBJ2-5; clone size: once; CDR3 length: 14; CDR3 DNA: TGTGCCACCAGCGGAGGGACAGGGGTTGAGACCCAGTACTTC; CDR3 protein: CATSGGTGVETQYF
V gene: TRBV5-1; D gene: TRBD1; J gene: TRBJ1-2; clone size: -; CDR3 length: 15; CDR3 DNA: TGCGCCAGCAGCTCAGGAGGACAGGGTAACTATGGCTACACCTTC; CDR3 protein: CASSSGGQGNYGYTF
V gene: TRBV28; D gene: TRBD1; J gene: TRBJ1-2; clone size: -; CDR3 length: 14; CDR3 DNA: TGTGCCAGCAGCCCTGGGACAGGGGGCTATGGCTACACCTTC; CDR3 protein: CASSPGTGGYGYTF
V gene: TRBV28; D gene: -; J gene: TRBJ1-2; clone size: -; CDR3 length: 14; CDR3 DNA: TGTGCCAGCAGTTTATTAGGCAGGCCCTATGGCTACACCTTC; CDR3 protein: CASSLLGRPYGYTF